Reported below is one T cell receptor (beta chain). This clonotype was seen many times. No antigen is known for it. Base qualities were left out, and no much larger clone turns up one base away. Libraries were made using 5' RACE. Data came from a NextSeq 500. To correct for sequencing error and PCR bias, the TCR library protocol tagged individual cDNA molecules with unique molecular identifiers. Both TCR alpha and beta chains were sequenced, and tight co-correlation was observed between alpha and beta sequence abundances in each sample. From the authors' description of their analysis: Decombinator V4 was used to annotate TCR sequences for V gene, J gene and CDR3. Expanded TCRs were defined as changing significantly between any two time points under a Poisson model with p below 0.0001. TCR abundances were normalised to the total number of TCRs sequenced per sample and were expressed as counts per million. MAIT TCRs were defined by TRAV1-2 paired with TRAJ12, TRAJ20 or TRAJ33, and iNKT TCRs by TRAV10 paired with TRAJ18. VDJdb, accessed 1 November 2021, was searched for CMV, EBV and SARS-CoV-2 annotated TCRs, excluding TCRs annotated for multiple antigens. TCRdb itself trimmed the public reads at Q25 with fastp, ran MiXCR and retained productive beta chains. When rows share a CDR3 protein, they turn into one entry using the most common DNA and genes. Here the V and J calls rest on TCRdb's processing, not on the authors' analysis. Within this sample are more than 20,000 distinct CDR3 sequences, with 4% to 5% of them counted one time only. Approximately 4% of the sample is held by the ten biggest clonotypes.

CDR1 and CDR2 (SGHVS, FQNEAQ) derive from the germline V gene. The CDR3 contains 14 residues, cysteine and phenylalanine counted. The kept DNA is CDR3 alone, 42 bases in frame from the first base. V loses 4 bases at its end and J loses 5 bases; junction bases beyond the gene matches: 2. The data belong to a study of early T cells in non-severe SARS-CoV-2 infection (dated by TCRdb to about 2021). General notes on the study: Because TCR sequencing was done on bulk RNA from unsorted whole blood, the alpha and beta chains could not be paired. Points the paper makes about the study in general: VDJdb matching was skewed toward anti-spike CD8 responses and likely underestimated virus-specific expansions, missing private and CD4 specificities.

This was a case-control study nested in a cohort of healthcare workers in London, UK, who had nasopharyngeal swab PCR tests and blood samples taken every week. Healthcare workers were recruited between 23 and 31 March 2020, during the week of the UK lockdown, and were followed weekly for up to roughly 16 weeks. The material sequenced was whole blood. The V gene is TRBV7-8 and the J gene is TRBJ2-2, with 9 junctional bases fitting TRBD1. The receptor comes from an adult who was a healthcare worker with PCR-confirmed SARS-CoV-2 infection or an uninfected control (not recorded which). The nucleotides are TGTGCCAGCAGCTCTGACAGGGGGACCGGGGAGCTGTTTTTT. This translates into CASSSDRGTGELFF.